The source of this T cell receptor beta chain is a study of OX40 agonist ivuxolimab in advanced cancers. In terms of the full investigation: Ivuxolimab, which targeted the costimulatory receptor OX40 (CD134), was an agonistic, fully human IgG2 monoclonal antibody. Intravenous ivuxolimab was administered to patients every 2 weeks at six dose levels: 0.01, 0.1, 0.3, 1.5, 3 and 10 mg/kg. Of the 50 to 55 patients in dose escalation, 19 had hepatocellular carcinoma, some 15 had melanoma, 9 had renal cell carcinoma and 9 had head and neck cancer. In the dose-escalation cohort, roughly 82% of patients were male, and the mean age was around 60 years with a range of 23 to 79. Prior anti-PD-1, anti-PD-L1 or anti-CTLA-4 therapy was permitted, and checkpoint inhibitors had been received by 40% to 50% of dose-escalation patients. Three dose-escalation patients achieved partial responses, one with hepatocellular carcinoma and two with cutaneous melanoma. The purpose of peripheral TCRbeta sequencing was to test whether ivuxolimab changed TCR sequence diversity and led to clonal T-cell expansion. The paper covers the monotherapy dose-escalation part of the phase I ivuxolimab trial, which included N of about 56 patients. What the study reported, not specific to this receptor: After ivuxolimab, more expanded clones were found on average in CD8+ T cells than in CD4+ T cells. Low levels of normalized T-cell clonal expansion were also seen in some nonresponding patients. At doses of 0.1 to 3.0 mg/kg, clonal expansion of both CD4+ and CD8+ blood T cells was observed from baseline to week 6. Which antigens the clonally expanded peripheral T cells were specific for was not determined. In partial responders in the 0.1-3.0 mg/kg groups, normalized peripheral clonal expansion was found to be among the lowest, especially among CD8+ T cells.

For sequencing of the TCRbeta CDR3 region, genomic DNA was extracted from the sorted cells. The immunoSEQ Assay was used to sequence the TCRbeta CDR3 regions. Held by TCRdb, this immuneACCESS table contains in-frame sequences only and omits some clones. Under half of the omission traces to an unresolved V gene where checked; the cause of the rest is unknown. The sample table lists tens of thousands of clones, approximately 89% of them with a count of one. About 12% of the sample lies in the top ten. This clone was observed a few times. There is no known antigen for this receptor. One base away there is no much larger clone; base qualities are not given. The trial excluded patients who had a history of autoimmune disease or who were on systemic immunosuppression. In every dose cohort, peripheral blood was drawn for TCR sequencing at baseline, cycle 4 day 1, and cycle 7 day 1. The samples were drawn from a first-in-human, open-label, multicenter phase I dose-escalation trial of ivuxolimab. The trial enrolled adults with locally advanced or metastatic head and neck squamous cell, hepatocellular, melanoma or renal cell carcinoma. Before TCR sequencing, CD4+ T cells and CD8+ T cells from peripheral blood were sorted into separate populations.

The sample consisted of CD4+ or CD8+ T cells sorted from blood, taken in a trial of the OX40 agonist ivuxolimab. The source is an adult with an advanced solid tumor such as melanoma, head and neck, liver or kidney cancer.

The nucleotides read TGCAGCGCTGAGACTAGCGGGAGCTACGAGCAGTACTTC. Its coded protein is CSAETSGSYEQYF. The chain is assembled from TRBV29-1 and TRBJ2-7; a stretch of 12 junction bases matches TRBD2. CDR1 and CDR2, per the germline V gene, are SQVTM and ANQGSEA. Counted from cysteine to phenylalanine, this CDR3 has 13 amino acids. The kept DNA is CDR3 alone, 39 bases in frame from the first base. V is pruned by 7 bases and J by 3 bases, leaving 4 bases of the junction without a gene match.